Following are 10 T cell receptor beta chains from one sample sequenced in a study of blood T cell repertoires in COVID-19. Generated by immunoSEQ multiplex PCR, the TCRdb table keeps only in-frame clones and is missing some. The repertoire holds roughly 440,000 clones, with around 88% as singletons. Sequenced material: peripheral blood. These receptors were obtained from a woman aged 50 to 60 with COVID-19, enrolled during active disease.

This chain links TRBV24-1 with TRBJ2-1; D is unclear. Germline assignment: CDR1 KGHDR and CDR2 SFDVKD. The V gene lost 10 bases and the J gene lost 7 bases, with 13 bases spanning the gap. This CDR3 contains 12 residues. This chain's CDR3 is CATSLGLNEQFF. The CDR3, as DNA: TGTGCCACTTCTCTTGGGCTGAATGAGCAGTTCTTC.

The J gene is TRBJ1-2, the V gene TRBV5-1; 7 nucleotides match TRBD1. V was pared by 1 base and J by 2 bases, with 5 bases of the junction left unmatched. CDR1 is SGHRS and CDR2 is YFSETQ in the germline V gene. CDR3 length equals 15 residues. The CDR3 nucleotides are TGCGCCAGCAGCTTGAGGACAGGTTCAAACTATGGCTACACCTTC. This codes for CASSLRTGSNYGYTF.

The chain recombines TRBV2 with TRBJ1-2; D ambiguous. The length of the CDR3 is 13 residues. V was cut by 0 bases and J by 4 bases, with 6 bases left in between. Germline V gives CDR1 SNHLY, CDR2 FYNNEI. The CDR3 sequence: CASSEATSYGYTF. CDR3 DNA: TGTGCCAGCAGTGAAGCGACAAGCTATGGCTACACCTTC.

This clone was detected a few times. The chain couples TRBV3-1 (or the pseudogene TRBV3-2) to TRBJ1-1; D is perhaps TRBD1 (5 bases). This CDR3 is built from 12 residues. Trimming cost V 0 bases and J 11 bases, with 10 bases left between them. Germline V lookup: CDR1 LGHDT, CDR2 YNNKEL (reference sequence). The CDR3 sequence: CASSQDQGRAFF. The CDR3 bases are TGTGCCAGCAGCCAAGATCAGGGAAGGGCTTTCTTT.

The V call is TRBV6-5, the J call TRBJ2-2; possibly TRBD1 for D (5 bases). The length of the CDR3 is 13 residues. Per the germline V gene, CDR1 is MNHEY and CDR2 is SVGAGI. Trimming left V 8 bases short and J 6 bases short, with 13 bases between. CDR3 sequence: CASQGNRAGELFF. DNA for the CDR3: TGTGCCAGCCAGGGAAATCGAGCCGGGGAGCTGTTTTTT.

V usage is TRBV5-6 and J usage is TRBJ1-4; possible D gene TRBD1, 5 bases. This CDR3 comprises 14 residues. CDR1 is SGHDT, CDR2 YYEEEE, per germline. Trimming removed 1 base at V and 3 bases at J, with 7 bases between. In DNA form, the CDR3 reads TGTGCCAGCAGCTTGCAGGGCCCTAATGAAAAACTGTTTTTT. It codes for CASSLQGPNEKLFF.

V usage is TRBV2 and J usage is TRBJ1-2, with 8 bases matching TRBD1. Germline lookup yields CDR1 SNHLY and CDR2 FYNNEI. This CDR3 is 15 amino acids long. V lost 6 bases to trimming and J lost 0 bases; unmatched junction nucleotides: 6. The CDR3 DNA sequence: TGTGCCAGCAGGACCCGGGACAGGACTAACTATGGCTACACCTTC. The encoded protein is CASRTRDRTNYGYTF.

The rearrangement joins TRBV28 to TRBJ1-4; the D is unclear. V dropped 4 bases and J dropped 0 bases, with 6 bases sitting between them. Per the germline V gene, CDR1 is MDHEN and CDR2 is SYDVKM. This CDR3 region has 14 residues. The CDR3 nucleotides read TGTGCCAGCAGTTCCCGCGCAACTAATGAAAAACTGTTTTTT. Translating it yields CASSSRATNEKLFF. Using reference TRBV28 and TRBJ1-4 for the parts outside the CDR3, the full variable domain is DVKVTQSSRYLVKRTGEKVFLECVQDMDHENMFWYRQDPGLGLRLIYFSYDVKMKEKGDIPEGYSVSREKKERFSLILESASTNQTSMYLCASSSRATNEKLFFGSGTQLSVL.

The chain has TRBV2 and TRBJ2-7; D might be TRBD1 (6 bases). This CDR3 spans 14 amino acids. Germline V lookup: CDR1 SNHLY, CDR2 FYNNEI. V dropped 5 bases and J dropped 4 bases, with 15 bases sitting between them. The CDR3 nucleotides read TGTGCCAGCAGTCTCGACAGGTCAAAGTACGAGCAGTACTTC. The encoded protein is CASSLDRSKYEQYF.

The V gene is TRBV2, the J gene TRBJ1-1; possibly TRBD1 for D (5 bases). The germline CDR1 and CDR2 sequences are SNHLY and FYNNEI. Trimming left V 4 bases short and J 3 bases short, with 15 bases between. The CDR3 is made up of 15 amino acids. CDR3 in DNA: TGTGCCAGCAGTGGCTCGGGCAGGGTAGACACTGAAGCTTTCTTT. Its protein product is CASSGSGRVDTEAFF.